This T cell receptor (beta chain) was found in a study of blood T cell repertoires in COVID-19. CDR1 SGHKS and CDR2 YYEKEE come from the germline V gene (reference sequence). J was trimmed by 5 bases and V by 0 bases; bases with no gene match: 4. This CDR3 spans 14 amino acids. As handled by the study authors: Nucleated cell counts were estimated from reference gene primer amplification. Sequenced by immunoSEQ multiplex PCR; TCRdb stores in-frame clones only, minus some. V, J and clone size reflect that table, while D and trimming were determined from the DNA. This table holds more than 250,000 clones, around 90% found once.

The chain recombines TRBV5-5 with TRBJ2-7, with 8 bases aligning to TRBD1. Material for sequencing was peripheral blood. The sequence was collected from a young man who had recovered from COVID-19. The DNA for the CDR3 is TGTGCCAGCAGCTTGGAGGACAGGGCCCACGAGCAGTACTTC. Translating gives CASSLEDRAHEQYF.